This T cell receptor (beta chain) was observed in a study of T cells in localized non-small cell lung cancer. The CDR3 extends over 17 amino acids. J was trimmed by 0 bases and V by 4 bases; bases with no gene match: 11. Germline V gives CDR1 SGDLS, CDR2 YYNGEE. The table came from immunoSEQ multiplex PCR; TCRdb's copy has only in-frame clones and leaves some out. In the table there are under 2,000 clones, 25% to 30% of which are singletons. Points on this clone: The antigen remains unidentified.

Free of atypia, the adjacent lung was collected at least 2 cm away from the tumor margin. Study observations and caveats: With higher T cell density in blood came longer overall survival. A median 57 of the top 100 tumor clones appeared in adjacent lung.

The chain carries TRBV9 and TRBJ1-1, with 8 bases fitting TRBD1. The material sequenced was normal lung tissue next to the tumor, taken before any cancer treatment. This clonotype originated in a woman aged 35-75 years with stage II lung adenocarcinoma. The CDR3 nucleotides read TGTGCCAGCAGCACCCCCCGGGACAGGAATATGAACACTGAAGCTTTCTTT. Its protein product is CASSTPRDRNMNTEAFF.